This entry features one TCR beta chain sequence. The antigen remains unidentified. Primers for the PCR totalled 60 Vbeta and 13 Jbeta. TCRdb's table, derived via immunoSEQ multiplex PCR, lists solely in-frame clones and lacks some. The sample consists of tens of thousands of clones, approximately 75% of them appearing once. These data belong to a study of cytomegalovirus exposure and HLA in healthy donors. Overall study findings and caveats: Donors belonging to an Asian-associated ancestry cluster reportedly showed fewer N-insertions in productive TCRs than the 666-donor mean, according to what a later analysis found.

CDR3 length equals 16 residues. V lost 0 bases, J lost 7 bases, and 20 bases lay in between. CDR1 is SGHRS, CDR2 YFSETQ, per germline. This chain connects TRBV5-1 to TRBJ2-7; D is possibly TRBD2 (7 bases). This receptor was obtained from a man between 60 and 75 years old in good health and CMV-seropositive. Input material: PBMCs. The CDR3 bases are TGCGCCAGCAGCTTGGCCCCCGGCGGGGGCCTACATGAGCAGTACTTC. Amino acids: CASSLAPGGGLHEQYF. Full variable domain (rest looked up from reference TRBV5-1 and TRBJ2-7): KAGVTQTPRYLIKTRGQQVTLSCSPISGHRSVSWYQQTPGQGLQFLFEYFSETQRNKGNFPGRFSGRQFSNSRSEMNVSTLELGDSALYLCASSLAPGGGLHEQYFGPGTRLTVT.